The 2 T cell receptor beta chains below come from one sample, sequenced in a study of blood T cells in healthy people across ages (dated by TCRdb to the mid-2010s). Library generation was performed with 5' RACE. Reads for this sample came from an Illumina HiSeq 2500. A second roughly 7 to 12 cycle PCR used a sample-barcoded 5' primer and a J-beta primer mix. In-frame beta chains were kept once TCRdb had trimmed the public reads at Q25 with fastp and called clones with MiXCR. Entries are consolidated by CDR3 protein sequence, retaining the most common genes and DNA. This sample gives 700,000 to 850,000 distinct CDR3 sequences in total; 36% of them show up just once. 10% to 15% of the sample goes to the ten largest clones. Material for sequencing was blood. Receptor source: a man aged 18 to 29 in good health.

This clonotype was seen a handful of times. The chain recombines TRBV29-1 with TRBJ2-1; 7 bases map to TRBD1. The DNA end favors TRBJ2-7, so the J call may be wrong. The CDR3 is 15 residues long. Germline V gene sequence: CDR1 SQVTM, CDR2 ANQGSEA. The CDR3 protein is CSVERGTASYNEQYF. The CDR3 DNA reads as TGCAGCGTTGAAAGGGGGACAGCTTCCTACAATGAGCAGTACTTC.

V gene TRBV5-1 combines with J gene TRBJ1-1; no reliable D call. Trimming left V 4 bases short and J 0 bases short, with 10 bases between. Per the germline V gene, CDR1 is SGHRS and CDR2 is YFSETQ. This CDR3 is 14 amino acids long. The CDR3 is CASSVNSMNTEAFF. The CDR3 nucleotides are TGCGCCAGCAGCGTTAACAGTATGAACACTGAAGCTTTCTTT. The complete variable domain, with remaining parts taken from reference TRBV5-1 and TRBJ1-1, reads KAGVTQTPRYLIKTRGQQVTLSCSPISGHRSVSWYQQTPGQGLQFLFEYFSETQRNKGNFPGRFSGRQFSNSRSEMNVSTLELGDSALYLCASSVNSMNTEAFFGQGTRLTVV.